Here is one T cell receptor (beta chain) with its context. Its antigen is unidentified. This entry belongs to a study of beta chain features in type 1 diabetes. Study findings and constraints: Highly expressing activated T cells could be over-counted with a cDNA template. Within each of all four CD4+ subsets, Type 1 diabetes patients had TCRB CDR3s that were moderately but significantly shorter. A greater similarity of naive, central memory and Treg TCRB repertoires was seen among patients than among healthy donors.

cDNA synthesis used the whole RNA isolate, giving expressed TCRB sequences. Assay used: immunoSEQ multiplex PCR; TCRdb lists only in-frame clones, some missing. The sample lists a few hundred thousand clones; roughly 17% were seen once. Germline V gives CDR1 MGHDK, CDR2 SYGVNS. V lost 6 bases, J lost 1 base, and 6 bases stayed unmatched. CDR3 size: 15 residues. The sample consisted of naive CD4+ T cells from blood. This chain connects TRBV25-1 to TRBJ1-3; 7 bases match TRBD1. The TCR sequence derives from a man aged 30 to 45 with type 1 diabetes. The CDR3 protein is CASSRGTASGNTIYF. CDR3 sequence (DNA): TGTGCCAGCAGCAGAGGGACAGCTTCTGGAAACACCATATATTTT.